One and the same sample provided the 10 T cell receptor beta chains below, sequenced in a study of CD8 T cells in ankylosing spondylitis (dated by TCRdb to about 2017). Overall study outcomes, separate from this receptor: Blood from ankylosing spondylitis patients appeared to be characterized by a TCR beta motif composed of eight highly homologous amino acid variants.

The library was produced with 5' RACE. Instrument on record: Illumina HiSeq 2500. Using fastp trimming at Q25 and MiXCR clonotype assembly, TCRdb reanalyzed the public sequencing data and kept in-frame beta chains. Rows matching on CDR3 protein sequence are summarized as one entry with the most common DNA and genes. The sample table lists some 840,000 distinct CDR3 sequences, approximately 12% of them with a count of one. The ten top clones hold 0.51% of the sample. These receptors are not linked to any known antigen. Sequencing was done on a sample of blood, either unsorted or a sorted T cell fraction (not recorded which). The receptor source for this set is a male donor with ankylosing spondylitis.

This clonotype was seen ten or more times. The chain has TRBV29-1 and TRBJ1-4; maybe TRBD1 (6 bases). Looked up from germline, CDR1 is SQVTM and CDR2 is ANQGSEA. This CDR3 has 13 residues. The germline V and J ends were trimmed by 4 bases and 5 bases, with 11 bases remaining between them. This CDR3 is CSVVDRGNEKLFF. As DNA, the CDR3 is TGCAGCGTTGTGGACAGAGGGAATGAAAAACTGTTTTTT.

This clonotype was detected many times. The CDR3 sequence is CSVEQEEYGYTF. The DNA of the CDR3 is TGCAGCGTTGAACAGGAGGAATATGGCTACACCTTC. The V gene is TRBV29-1, the J gene TRBJ1-2, with D unresolved. Trimming took 2 bases from V and 5 from J, leaving 9 bases between them. The germline CDR1 and CDR2 sequences are SQVTM and ANQGSEA. The CDR3 length is 12 residues. The full variable domain, with the rest looked up from reference TRBV29-1 and TRBJ1-2, is SAVISQKPSRDICQRGTSLTIQCQVDSQVTMMFWYRQQPGQSLTLIATANQGSEATYESGFVIDKFPISRPNLTFSTLTVSNMSPEDSSIYLCSVEQEEYGYTFGSGTRLTVV.

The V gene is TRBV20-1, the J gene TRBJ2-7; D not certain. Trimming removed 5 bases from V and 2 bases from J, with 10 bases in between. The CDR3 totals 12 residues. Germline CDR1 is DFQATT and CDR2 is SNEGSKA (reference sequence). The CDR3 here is CSARPTAYEQYF. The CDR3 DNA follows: TGCAGTGCTCGGCCGACCGCCTACGAGCAGTACTTC.

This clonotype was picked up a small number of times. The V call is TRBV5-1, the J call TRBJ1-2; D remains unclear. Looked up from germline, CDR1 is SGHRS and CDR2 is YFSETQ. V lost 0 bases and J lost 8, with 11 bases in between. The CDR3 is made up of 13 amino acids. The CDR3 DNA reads TGCGCCAGCAGCTTGGCCGCAAGGAGCGGCTACACCTTC. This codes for CASSLAARSGYTF.

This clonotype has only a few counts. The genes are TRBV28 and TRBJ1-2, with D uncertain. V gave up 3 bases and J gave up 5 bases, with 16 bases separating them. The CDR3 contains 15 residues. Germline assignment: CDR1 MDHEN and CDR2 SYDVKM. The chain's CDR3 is CASSFGWRRSYGYTF. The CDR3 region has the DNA TGTGCCAGCAGTTTCGGTTGGCGGAGGTCTTATGGCTACACCTTC.

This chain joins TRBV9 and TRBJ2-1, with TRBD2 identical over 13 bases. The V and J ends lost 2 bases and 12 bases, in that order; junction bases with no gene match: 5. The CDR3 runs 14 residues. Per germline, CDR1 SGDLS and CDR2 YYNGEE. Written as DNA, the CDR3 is TGTGCCAGCAGCGTCGGACTAGCGGGAGTTGGGCAGTTCTTC. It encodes CASSVGLAGVGQFF.

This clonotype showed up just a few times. As DNA, the CDR3 is TGTGCCAGCAGCTCTCTTATGACAGGGGGATCAGATACGCAGTATTTT. As protein: CASSSLMTGGSDTQYF. The V gene is TRBV7-9, the J gene TRBJ2-3; 9 positions match TRBD1. CDR1 and CDR2 (germline): SEHNR, FQNEAQ (reference sequence). This CDR3 contains 16 residues. V gave up 4 bases and J gave up 4 bases; unmatched junction bases: 9.

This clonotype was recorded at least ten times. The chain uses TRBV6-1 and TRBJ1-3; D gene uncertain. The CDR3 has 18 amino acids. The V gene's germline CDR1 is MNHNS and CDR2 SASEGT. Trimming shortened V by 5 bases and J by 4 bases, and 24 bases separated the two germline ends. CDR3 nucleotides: TGTGCCAGCAGTACCGGGGTTCCCCGGGCAGTATGGGGAAACACCATATATTTT. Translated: CASSTGVPRAVWGNTIYF.

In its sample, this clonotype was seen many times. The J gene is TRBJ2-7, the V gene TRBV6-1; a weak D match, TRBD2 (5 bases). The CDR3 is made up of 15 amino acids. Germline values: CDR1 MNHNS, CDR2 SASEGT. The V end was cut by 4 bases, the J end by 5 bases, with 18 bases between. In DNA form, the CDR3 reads TGTGCCAGCAGTGGGAGGTCACGCCGGATCGACGAGCAGTACTTC. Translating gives CASSGRSRRIDEQYF.

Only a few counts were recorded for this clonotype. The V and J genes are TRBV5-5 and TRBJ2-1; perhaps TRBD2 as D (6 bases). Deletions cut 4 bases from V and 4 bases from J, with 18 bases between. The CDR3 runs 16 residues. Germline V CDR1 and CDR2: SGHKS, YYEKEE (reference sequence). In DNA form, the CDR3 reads TGTGCCAGCAGCCGAGTCCGGGGGAGAGAGTACAATGAGCAGTTCTTC. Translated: CASSRVRGREYNEQFF. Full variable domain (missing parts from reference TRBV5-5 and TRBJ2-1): DAGVTQSPTHLIKTRGQQVTLRCSPISGHKSVSWYQQVLGQGPQFIFQYYEKEERGRGNFPDRFSARQFPNYSSELNVNALLLGDSALYLCASSRVRGREYNEQFFGPGTRLTVL.